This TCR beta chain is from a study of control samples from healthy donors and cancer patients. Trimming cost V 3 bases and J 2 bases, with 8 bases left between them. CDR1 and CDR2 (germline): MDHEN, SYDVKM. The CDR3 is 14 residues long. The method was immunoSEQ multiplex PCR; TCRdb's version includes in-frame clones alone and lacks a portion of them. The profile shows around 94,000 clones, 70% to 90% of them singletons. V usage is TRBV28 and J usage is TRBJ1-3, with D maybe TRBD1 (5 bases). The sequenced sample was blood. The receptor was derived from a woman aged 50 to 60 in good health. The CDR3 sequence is CASSFGGAGNTIYF. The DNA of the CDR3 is TGTGCCAGCAGTTTTGGGGGGGCTGGAAACACCATATATTTT.